The 19 T cell receptor beta chains listed next were all sequenced from one sample in a study of OX40 agonist ivuxolimab in advanced cancers. Clones were sequenced by immunoSEQ multiplex PCR, and TCRdb holds only the in-frame ones, with some missing. The data contain approximately 60,000 clones, 85% of them seen just once; the ten biggest clones take up about 2.7%. The specimen comprised CD4+ or CD8+ T cells sorted from blood, sampled in a trial of the OX40 agonist ivuxolimab. Every receptor here comes from an adult with an advanced solid tumor such as melanoma, head and neck, liver or kidney cancer.

This chain joins TRBV6-6 and TRBJ1-6; D not resolved. The CDR3 consists of 12 residues. Germline CDR1 is MNHNY and CDR2 is SVGAGI (reference sequence). V was trimmed by 8 bases and J by 7 bases, leaving 9 bases between them. CDR3 protein: CASLGGNSPLHF. The CDR3 DNA reads TGTGCCAGCCTGGGAGGGAATTCACCCCTCCACTTT.

This clone was picked up a small number of times. The chain employs TRBV2 and TRBJ2-2, with D maybe TRBD1 (5 bases). The V end was cut by 7 bases, the J end by 4 bases, with 22 bases between. Looked up from germline, CDR1 is SNHLY and CDR2 is FYNNEI. CDR3 length: 17 amino acids. CDR3 DNA sequence: TGTGCCAGCACTCCCCCAACAAGGGGCAGGAGCACCGGGGAGCTGTTTTTT. Protein sequence: CASTPPTRGRSTGELFF.

The count of this clone is one. V is TRBV11-3 and J is TRBJ2-1; D gene unclear. CDR1 and CDR2 from the germline V gene are SGHNT and YENEEA. The CDR3 consists of 14 residues. Trimming left V 5 bases short and J 5 bases short, with 13 bases between. CDR3 DNA sequence: TGTGCCAGCAGCGACTGGCCTCGCGACAATGAGCAGTTCTTC. Translating gives CASSDWPRDNEQFF.

The V gene is TRBV5-1, the J gene TRBJ2-7; D ambiguous. Per the germline V gene, CDR1 is SGHRS and CDR2 is YFSETQ. V was clipped by 4 bases and J by 6 bases, with 14 bases between them. The CDR3 is made up of 13 amino acids. Written as DNA, the CDR3 is TGCGCCAGCAGCCAACTCTTAACCGGCGAGCAGTACTTC. It codes for CASSQLLTGEQYF. Full variable domain (remainder filled in from reference TRBV5-1 and TRBJ2-7): KAGVTQTPRYLIKTRGQQVTLSCSPISGHRSVSWYQQTPGQGLQFLFEYFSETQRNKGNFPGRFSGRQFSNSRSEMNVSTLELGDSALYLCASSQLLTGEQYFGPGTRLTVT.

This chain uses TRBV7-9 with TRBJ2-3, with D possibly TRBD2 on 6 matching bases. Germline lookup yields CDR1 SEHNR and CDR2 FQNEAQ (reference sequence). The CDR3 extends over 15 amino acids. The V and J ends lost 5 bases and 7 bases respectively, with 19 bases between them. CDR3 bases: TGTGCCAGCAGCCTAGACGCGTCTAGCGTATATACGCAGTATTTT. Residues: CASSLDASSVYTQYF.

This clone was detected once. The chain carries TRBV6-6 and TRBJ2-6; D gene uncertain. With 10 bases removed from V and 1 base from J, the gap between germline ends came to 11 bases. The CDR3 spans 14 residues. CDR1 is MNHNY, CDR2 SVGAGI, per germline (reference sequence). The CDR3 nucleotides read TGTGCCACAGCCCCGTCATCTGGGGCCAACGTCCTGACTTTC. Translated, it gives CATAPSSGANVLTF.

The J gene is TRBJ2-5, the V gene TRBV2; no firm D call. The CDR3 runs to 11 residues. Trimming left V 6 bases short and J 7 bases short, with 9 bases between. Per the germline V gene, CDR1 is SNHLY and CDR2 is FYNNEI. CDR3: CASRNYGTQYF. CDR3 in DNA: TGTGCCAGCAGGAACTACGGGACCCAGTACTTC.

Turning to this clone: A read error may produce the germline difference seen at one junction end. Different DNA sequences within this sample yield the same CDR3. The V gene is TRBV18, the J gene TRBJ1-1, with a tentative D call TRBD1 (5 bases). Germline V gives CDR1 KGHSH, CDR2 LQKENI. The CDR3 contains 11 residues. CDR3 in DNA: TGTGCCAGCTCCCTGGACACCGAAGCTTTCTTT. Translating gives CASSLDTEAFF.

V gene TRBV6-5 combines with J gene TRBJ1-1; 7 nucleotides agree with TRBD1. The CDR3 extends over 14 amino acids. The V gene's germline CDR1 is MNHEY and CDR2 SVGAGI. V gave up 5 bases and J gave up 5 bases; unmatched junction bases: 8. DNA of the CDR3: TGTGCCAGCAGTGCGCGACAGGGAGGGACTGAAGCTTTCTTT. It specifies CASSARQGGTEAFF.

In the case of this clone: At the DNA level, this CDR3 is encoded by other sequences in the same sample as well. The chain is built from TRBV10-3 and TRBJ2-3; D is uncertain. The CDR3 has 11 amino acids. CDR1 and CDR2 from the germline V gene are ENHRY and SYGVKD. V was clipped by 3 bases and J by 4 bases, with 2 bases between them. Here the CDR3 DNA reads TGTGCCATCAGTGATGCAGATACGCAGTATTTT. Protein product: CAISDADTQYF.

This rearrangement joins TRBV5-1 to TRBJ2-1; the D gene could be TRBD1 or TRBD2 (5 bases each). The CDR3 covers 16 residues. Germline CDR1 reads SGHRS; CDR2 reads YFSETQ. Trimming shortened V by 3 bases and J by 8 bases, and 21 bases separated the two germline ends. CDR3 coding DNA: TGCGCCAGCAGCTCTACCGGGGCCCCAGAACTGGATGAGCAGTTCTTC. Translating gives CASSSTGAPELDEQFF.

J is TRBJ2-3 and V is TRBV7-3; 16 nucleotides agree with TRBD2. Germline CDR1 and CDR2: SGHTA and FQGTGA. There are 19 residues in the CDR3. V shed 5 bases and J 7 bases; nucleotides not matched to a gene: 15. The CDR3 nucleotides read TGTGCCAGCAGCCACTACGGCCCCGGGACTAGCGGGAGGGGATATACGCAGTATTTT. Amino acid sequence: CASSHYGPGTSGRGYTQYF.

The gene calls are TRBV6-1 and TRBJ2-3, with 8 bases identical to TRBD1. Unmatched junction bases numbered 11, after V lost 6 bases and J lost 6 bases. Germline CDR1 and CDR2: MNHNS and SASEGT. CDR3 length: 15 amino acids. The CDR3 DNA is TGTGCCAGCAGAGACGACAGGGGCATCCCGGATACGCAGTATTTT. Its protein is CASRDDRGIPDTQYF.

Concerning this clone: At one end, the junction sequence differs from germline, possibly due to a read error. The rearrangement uses TRBV11-2 and TRBJ2-7; D might be TRBD1 or TRBD2, each matching 6 bases. Germline CDR1 is SGHAT and CDR2 is FQNNGV. The CDR3 extends over 12 amino acids. CDR3 sequence: CAGSWGAFEQYF. The CDR3 bases are TGTGCCGGCAGCTGGGGGGCCTTCGAGCAGTACTTC.

The J gene is TRBJ1-5, the V gene TRBV19; 12 bases map to TRBD1. This CDR3 region has 15 residues. Losses at the gene ends were 7 bases for V and 3 bases for J; bases not matched to a gene: 4. Germline lookup yields CDR1 LNHDA and CDR2 SQIVND (reference sequence). Written as DNA, the CDR3 is TGTGCCAGTACCAGGGACAGGGGGCTCAATCAGCCCCAGCATTTT. Its translation is CASTRDRGLNQPQHF.

This clone was found once. The chain uses TRBV5-6 and TRBJ1-2; D remains ambiguous. The V end lost 4 bases, the J end lost 7 bases, and 14 bases lay between the germline ends. The CDR3 covers 13 residues. Per germline, CDR1 SGHDT and CDR2 YYEEEE. CDR3 DNA: TGTGCCAGCAGCCGTGTAAAGGAGGCTGGCTACACCTTC. Translation gives CASSRVKEAGYTF.

This chain joins TRBV19 and TRBJ2-5; 12 bases map to TRBD1. There are 15 residues in the CDR3. V shed 5 bases and J 5 bases; nucleotides not matched to a gene: 6. Germline CDR1 and CDR2: LNHDA and SQIVND (reference sequence). The CDR3 nucleotides are TGTGCCAGTAGTGCCGGGACAGGGGGCTTGGAGACCCAGTACTTC. As protein: CASSAGTGGLETQYF.

J is TRBJ2-1 and V is TRBV6-5, with 10 bases identical to TRBD2. The CDR3 extends over 15 amino acids. The V gene's germline CDR1 is MNHEY and CDR2 SVGAGI. The V segment lost 5 bases and the J segment 4 bases; nucleotides outside the gene matches: 5. In DNA, the CDR3 is TGTGCCAGCAGTCCCCTAGCGGGAGTTTACAATGAGCAGTTCTTC. Encoded protein: CASSPLAGVYNEQFF.

The chain recombines TRBV7-3 with TRBJ2-1, with 8 bases fitting TRBD1. V trimming: 3 bases; J trimming: 8 bases; junction bases outside the gene matches: 3. CDR1 is SGHTA and CDR2 is FQGTGA in the germline V gene. The CDR3 consists of 13 residues. The CDR3: CASSFQTGDEQFF. CDR3 DNA: TGTGCCAGCAGCTTCCAGACAGGGGATGAGCAGTTCTTC.